Listed below are T cell receptor beta chains from one sample, sequenced in a study of T cells in Graves' hyperthyroidism and ophthalmopathy. TCRdb recomputed calls from the multiplex PCR reads with MiXCR, one row per CDR3 protein. The sample consists of about 320,000 distinct CDR3 sequences, 16% of them appearing once. Specimen: blood. The receptors derive from a young man with Graves' hyperthyroidism. Each CDR3 is given with its conserved first and last residue. A D gene is named only where the DNA matches it firmly. Clone size is not always given. Where it is, it says once, few, many or a class for expanded clones.

d_call	clone_size	j_call	v_call	cdr3_nt	cdr3_aa
TRBD2	NA	TRBJ2-7	TRBV5-1	TGCGCCAGCAGCTTGGTGGCTAGCGGGACGACCTACGAGCAGTACTTC	CASSLVASGTTYEQYF
NA	few	TRBJ2-3	TRBV24-1	TGTGCCACCAGTGATTTGAAGACCACAGATACGCAGTATTTT	CATSDLKTTDTQYF
TRBD2	many	TRBJ2-3	TRBV28	TGTGCCAGCATTCCAGCGGGAGGCACAGATACGCAGTATTTT	CASIPAGGTDTQYF
NA	many	TRBJ1-1	TRBV11-3	TGTGCCAGCAGCCTCCGGACCTTTCGCACTGAAGCTTTCTTT	CASSLRTFRTEAFF
NA	few	TRBJ1-2	TRBV24-1	TGTGCCACCAGTGATCAATATGGCTACACCTTC	CATSDQYGYTF
NA	many	TRBJ2-3	TRBV9	TGTGCCAGCAGCGACTCCGGGACACCCACAGATACGCAGTATTTT	CASSDSGTPTDTQYF
TRBD1	few	TRBJ1-2	TRBV4-1	TGCGCCAGCAGCCAGGACAGGGGTCTGGCTGGCTACACCTTC	CASSQDRGLAGYTF
TRBD2	NA	TRBJ2-2	TRBV20-1	TGCAGTGCTAGAGTTCTGACTAGCTCCACCGGGGAGCTGTTTTTT	CSARVLTSSTGELFF
NA	NA	TRBJ1-1	TRBV4-1	TGCGCCAGCAGCCATTACAGCACAGGGAGGAACACTGAAGCTTTCTTT	CASSHYSTGRNTEAFF
TRBD1	many	TRBJ2-7	TRBV6-1	TGTGCCAGCAGTGAAGTCGCCCCGGACAGGAGCTCCTACGAGCAGTACTTC	CASSEVAPDRSSYEQYF
NA	NA	TRBJ1-6	TRBV28	TGTGCCAGCAGTTTCATAGGGGCAGATAATTCACCCCTCCACTTT	CASSFIGADNSPLHF
NA	many	TRBJ2-7	TRBV5-6	TGTGCCAGCATCCACCGGGACCGCTCCTACGAGCAGTACTTC	CASIHRDRSYEQYF
NA	few	TRBJ1-4	TRBV7-9	TGTGCCAGCAGCTTGTCCGCACCAGAAGACGGACTGTTTTTT	CASSLSAPEDGLFF
TRBD2	NA	TRBJ2-3	TRBV4-1	TGCGCCAGCAGCCAACGGGGGAGACTAGCGGGAGGAATAGATACGCAGTATTTT	CASSQRGRLAGGIDTQYF
NA	NA	TRBJ1-5	TRBV2	TGTGCCAGCAGTGACTGGTCGCGGGATCAGCCCCAGCATTTT	CASSDWSRDQPQHF
NA	many	TRBJ1-5	TRBV6-1	TGTGCCAGCAGGACAGCTGGCAATCAGCCCCAGCATTTT	CASRTAGNQPQHF
TRBD1	many	TRBJ1-2	TRBV28	TGTGCCAGCAGTTCCATACCCCGGACAGGGGTCCCCTATGGCTACACCTTC	CASSSIPRTGVPYGYTF
NA	many	TRBJ1-1	TRBV11-3	TGTGCCAGCAGCTTAGATGCCCTTCCCCTAAGGAACACTGAAGCTTTCTTT	CASSLDALPLRNTEAFF
NA	many	TRBJ1-2	TRBV29-1	TGCAGCGTTGAAGGTTCGGGGAGGGGTACCTATGGCTACACCTTC	CSVEGSGRGTYGYTF
NA	many	TRBJ1-1	TRBV12-3/TRBV12-4	TGTGCCAGCAGTCCCGGTACGGCCACTGAAGCTTTCTTT	CASSPGTATEAFF
NA	many	TRBJ1-5	TRBV2	TGTGCCAGCAGTGAGGTGTCAGCCAATCAGCCCCAGCATTTT	CASSEVSANQPQHF
NA	many	TRBJ2-1	TRBV2	TGTGCCAGCAGTGGGGGACACCCAAGCTCCTACAATGAGCAGTTCTTC	CASSGGHPSSYNEQFF
NA	NA	TRBJ2-7	TRBV5-1	TGCGCCAGCAGCTTGGGGTGGGGGCGTCGGTCCTACGAGCAGTACTTC	CASSLGWGRRSYEQYF
NA	many	TRBJ1-1	TRBV6-6	TGTGCCAGCAGTTACTCACAGGCAGGGATCACTGAAGCTTTCTTT	CASSYSQAGITEAFF